Following are 24 T cell receptor beta chains from one sample sequenced in a study of blood T cell repertoires in COVID-19. Some clones are missing from TCRdb's copy, which holds only in-frame ones; the method was immunoSEQ multiplex PCR. Of 190,000 or so clones in the sample, about nine tenths are singletons; the top ten hold around 4%. Sequenced sample: peripheral blood. These receptors were taken from a young woman with acute or convalescent COVID-19.

V and J are TRBV19 and TRBJ1-6; D is perhaps TRBD1 (6 bases). The V gene lost 1 base and the J gene lost 10 bases, with 11 bases spanning the gap. CDR3 length equals 14 residues. Germline loops: CDR1 LNHDA, CDR2 SQIVND (reference sequence). This CDR3 is CASSIAGEGSPLHF. Written as DNA, the CDR3 is TGTGCCAGTAGTATAGCAGGGGAAGGCTCACCCCTCCACTTT.

The chain uses TRBV5-4 and TRBJ2-5, with 13 bases matching TRBD2. V lost 1 base, J lost 4 bases, and 4 bases stayed unmatched. CDR1 and CDR2 from the germline V gene are SGHNT and YYREEE (reference sequence). The CDR3 has 16 residues. The CDR3 region is CASSLTSGRAGETQYF. The CDR3 coding sequence is TGTGCCAGCAGCTTGACTAGCGGGAGGGCCGGAGAGACCCAGTACTTC.

The chain joins TRBV29-1 to TRBJ1-1; D unresolved. Trimming took 3 bases from V and 7 from J, leaving 9 bases between them. Germline V gene lookup returns CDR1 SQVTM and CDR2 ANQGSEA. This CDR3 is 11 amino acids long. The CDR3 loop reads CSVDSVGEAFF. In nucleotides, the CDR3 is TGCAGCGTTGACTCGGTTGGTGAAGCTTTCTTT.

The chain links TRBV4-2 to TRBJ2-2, with TRBD1 matching over 8 bases. The CDR3 is 15 amino acids. The germline CDR1 and CDR2 sequences are LGHNA and YNFKEQ. J gave up 4 bases and V 7 bases, and 8 bases lay outside the gene matches. Here the CDR3 DNA reads TGTGCCAGCAAACTGACAGGGGCAATCACCGGGGAGCTGTTTTTT. Amino acid sequence: CASKLTGAITGELFF.

V usage is TRBV5-1 and J usage is TRBJ2-3; 9 nucleotides align to TRBD1. The germline gives CDR1 SGHRS, CDR2 YFSETQ. CDR3 length: 15 amino acids. The V segment lost 4 bases and the J segment 3 bases; nucleotides outside the gene matches: 6. CDR3 nucleotide sequence: TGCGCCAGCAGCGACCCGGGACAGGGAACAGATACGCAGTATTTT. Translated, it gives CASSDPGQGTDTQYF.

This clone has a single count. Other DNA sequences within the sample encode an identical CDR3. The V gene is TRBV2, the J gene TRBJ2-7, with unresolved D. This CDR3 is built from 11 residues. The germline gives CDR1 SNHLY, CDR2 FYNNEI. The germline V and J ends were trimmed by 6 bases and 4 bases, with 7 bases remaining between them. For the CDR3, the DNA is TGTGCCAGCAGCGCCCAGTACGAGCAGTACTTC. It is translated as CASSAQYEQYF. Supplemented by reference TRBV2 and TRBJ2-7, the full variable domain reads EPEVTQTPSHQVTQMGQEVILRCVPISNHLYFYWYRQILGQKVEFLVSFYNNEISEKSEIFDDQFSVERPDGSNFTLKIRSTKLEDSAMYFCASSAQYEQYFGPGTRLTVT.

The V and J genes are TRBV2 and TRBJ2-7, with 11 bases matching TRBD2. Germline loops: CDR1 SNHLY, CDR2 FYNNEI. This CDR3 region has 14 residues. Germline trimming cut 5 bases from V and 7 bases from J; bases unmatched to any gene: 7. The CDR3 here is CASSTSGGSGEQYF. The CDR3, as DNA: TGTGCCAGCAGTACTAGCGGGGGCTCAGGGGAGCAGTACTTC.

The chain employs TRBV12-2 and TRBJ2-7; the table calls TRBD1, which could not be checked here. TRBV12-2 is designated a pseudogene. The CDR3 covers 15 residues. The CDR3 nucleotides are TGTGCAAGTCGCTTAGCGAGGGACATATCCTACGAGCAGTACTTC. Amino acids: CASRLARDISYEQYF.

The V gene is TRBV7-2, the J gene TRBJ1-5; D unclear. Germline V gene sequence: CDR1 SGHTA, CDR2 FQGNSA. V was clipped by 5 bases and J by 7 bases, with 12 bases between them. The CDR3 consists of 13 residues. CDR3 bases: TGTGCCAGCAGCCCCGAGGCTGGGCAGCCCCAGCATTTT. The encoded protein is CASSPEAGQPQHF.

The chain links TRBV6-5 to TRBJ2-7, with 9 positions matching TRBD1. CDR1 and CDR2 from the germline V gene are MNHEY and SVGAGI. J lost 5 bases, V lost 4 bases, and 6 bases had no gene match. The CDR3 has 14 amino acids. CDR3 coding DNA: TGTGCCAGCAGTTCGGGACAGGGAGGGGACGAGCAGTACTTC. Its protein product is CASSSGQGGDEQYF.

The chain has TRBV2 and TRBJ2-1, with a tentative D call TRBD2 (6 bases). Trimming cost V 2 bases and J 4 bases, with 9 bases left between them. This CDR3 is built from 14 residues. The germline gives CDR1 SNHLY, CDR2 FYNNEI. CDR3 DNA: TGTGCCAGCAGTGAATTGCGGGGATACAATGAGCAGTTCTTC. This sequence encodes CASSELRGYNEQFF.

V and J are TRBV29-1 and TRBJ2-1, with 8 bases matching TRBD2. The V gene's germline CDR1 is SQVTM and CDR2 ANQGSEA. V lost 6 bases, J lost 8 bases, and 9 bases stayed unmatched. This CDR3 is built from 13 residues. CDR3 bases: TGCAGCGTGAGGGGGACTAGTCACCATGAGCAGTTCTTC. It translates to CSVRGTSHHEQFF.

This clone occurred once. The chain uses TRBV24-1 and TRBJ2-1; D perhaps matches TRBD2 (6 bases). Germline loops: CDR1 KGHDR, CDR2 SFDVKD. V was trimmed by 7 bases and J by 8 bases, leaving 20 bases between them. The CDR3 spans 15 residues. The DNA of the CDR3 is TGTGCCACCAGGACCGGGACTCGACCATACGATGAGCAGTTCTTC. Its protein product is CATRTGTRPYDEQFF.

This clone was seen once. The chain is built from TRBV29-1 and TRBJ2-1; tentative D call: TRBD2 (5 bases). The CDR3 runs 11 residues. The germline CDR1 and CDR2 sequences are SQVTM and ANQGSEA. V gave up 2 bases and J gave up 8 bases, with 7 bases separating them. The CDR3 region is CSVEPGDEQFF. The CDR3 DNA reads as TGCAGCGTTGAACCCGGGGATGAGCAGTTCTTC.

This clone came up once. V and J are TRBV13 and TRBJ2-1; D is unclear. Germline-derived CDR1 and CDR2 are PRHDT and FYEKMQ (reference sequence). The V end lost 5 bases, the J end lost 6 bases, and 14 bases lay between the germline ends. The CDR3 is 14 amino acids. CDR3 residues: CASSATVGFNEQFF. Written as DNA, the CDR3 is TGTGCCAGCAGCGCAACCGTCGGGTTCAATGAGCAGTTCTTC.

This rearrangement joins TRBV5-1 to TRBJ1-5; D call uncertain. V was cut by 4 bases and J by 4 bases, with 9 bases left in between. The V gene's germline CDR1 is SGHRS and CDR2 YFSETQ. The CDR3 consists of 13 residues. The CDR3 sequence is CASSPAGNQPQHF. The CDR3 region has the DNA TGCGCCAGCAGCCCGGCCGGGAATCAGCCCCAGCATTTT. Full variable domain (remainder filled in from reference TRBV5-1 and TRBJ1-5): KAGVTQTPRYLIKTRGQQVTLSCSPISGHRSVSWYQQTPGQGLQFLFEYFSETQRNKGNFPGRFSGRQFSNSRSEMNVSTLELGDSALYLCASSPAGNQPQHFGDGTRLSIL.

The chain is built from TRBV5-1 and TRBJ2-6; 7 positions match TRBD1. Germline loops: CDR1 SGHRS, CDR2 YFSETQ. This CDR3 spans 15 amino acids. J gave up 4 bases and V 1 base, and 2 bases lay outside the gene matches. The CDR3 spells CASSLTGEGANVLTF. As DNA, the CDR3 is TGCGCCAGCAGCTTGACAGGGGAAGGGGCCAACGTCCTGACTTTC.

V is TRBV5-1 and J is TRBJ2-7, with 7 bases that match TRBD1. Germline-derived CDR1 and CDR2 are SGHRS and YFSETQ. V lost 3 bases to trimming and J lost 2 bases; unmatched junction nucleotides: 8. CDR3 size: 15 residues. Here the CDR3 reads CASSSADRNPYEQYF. In DNA, the CDR3 is TGCGCCAGCAGCTCGGCGGACAGGAACCCCTACGAGCAGTACTTC.

The CDR3 DNA reads TGCGCCAGCAGCTCCTACAGGGGGGGCACAGATACGCAGTATTTT. Its protein is CASSSYRGGTDTQYF. The chain uses TRBV5-1 and TRBJ2-3, with TRBD1 identical over 8 bases. Trimming at V came to 3 bases and at J to 1 base, leaving 4 bases not matched to a gene. The CDR3 length is 15 residues. The germline CDR1 and CDR2 sequences are SGHRS and YFSETQ.

The rearrangement uses TRBV12-3 or TRBV12-4 and TRBJ2-1, with 9 bases matching TRBD1. CDR3 length: 12 amino acids. The trim removed 7 bases at V and 10 bases at J, leaving 5 bases unmatched. The CDR3 DNA follows: TGTGCCAGCATGGGACAGGGAAGGGAGCAGTTCTTC. Protein sequence: CASMGQGREQFF.

The CDR3 spells CASNELAGNNEQFF. Written as DNA, the CDR3 is TGTGCCAGCAATGAGCTAGCGGGGAACAATGAGCAGTTCTTC. The chain links TRBV27 to TRBJ2-1; 9 bases agree with TRBD2. The germline gives CDR1 MNHEY, CDR2 SMNVEV (reference sequence). The CDR3 covers 14 residues. With V trimmed by 7 bases and J by 5 bases, 6 bases remained unmatched.

The chain combines TRBV7-9 with TRBJ2-7; D is ambiguous. Germline V gene data show CDR1 as SEHNR and CDR2 as FQNEAQ (reference sequence). This CDR3 contains 12 residues. V lost 5 bases and J lost 3, with 8 bases in between. The CDR3 reads CASSPRGYEQYF. For the CDR3, the DNA is TGTGCCAGCAGCCCCCGAGGCTACGAGCAGTACTTC.

V usage is TRBV19 and J usage is TRBJ2-6; D remains ambiguous. V dropped 5 bases and J dropped 1 base, with 9 bases sitting between them. Germline V lookup: CDR1 LNHDA, CDR2 SQIVND (reference sequence). The CDR3 is 15 residues long. CDR3 nucleotide sequence: TGTGCCAGTAGTCCTCTTTCGTCTGGGGCCAACGTCCTGACTTTC. It is translated as CASSPLSSGANVLTF.

The rearrangement joins TRBV7-9 to TRBJ1-1; D is uncertain. The CDR3 consists of 14 residues. Germline CDR1 SEHNR, CDR2 FQNEAQ (reference sequence). The germline V and J ends were trimmed by 2 bases and 7 bases, with 14 bases remaining between them. The CDR3 loop is CASSLSTRAYEAFF. The CDR3 coding sequence is TGTGCCAGCAGCTTAAGCACGAGGGCTTATGAAGCTTTCTTT.